The 28 T cell receptor beta chains below come from one sample, sequenced in a study of control samples from healthy donors and cancer patients. The assay was immunoSEQ multiplex PCR, and TCRdb's table has in-frame clones only and misses some. The repertoire holds over 100,000 clones, 90% seen once, with about 4.7% in the top ten. The material sequenced was blood. These receptors were obtained from a human donor in good health. The donor label of this sample is uncertain.

The V call is TRBV18, the J call TRBJ2-6; D is perhaps TRBD1 (6 bases). The CDR3 contains 17 residues. V was trimmed by 0 bases and J by 0 bases, leaving 9 bases between them. Germline values: CDR1 KGHSH, CDR2 LQKENI. The CDR3 DNA sequence: TGTGCCAGCTCACCACCGGGGGCGTTCTCTGGGGCCAACGTCCTGACTTTC. Amino acids: CASSPPGAFSGANVLTF.

This sequence joins TRBV6-2 or TRBV6-3 and TRBJ2-1; weak D call: TRBD1 (7 bases). CDR3 length: 16 amino acids. Germline assignment: CDR1 MNHEY and CDR2 SVGEGT. The V gene lost 0 bases and the J gene lost 7 bases, with 16 bases spanning the gap. CDR3 in DNA: TGTGCCAGCAGTTACTCTGTTGCAGGGGGGTGGAATGAGCAGTTCTTC. Translated: CASSYSVAGGWNEQFF.

This chain links TRBV4-2 with TRBJ1-5; 7 bases match TRBD1. The junction had 5 bases not matched to a gene; V was cut back by 2 bases and J by 7 bases. The germline V gene has CDR1 LGHNA and CDR2 YNFKEQ. CDR3 length equals 14 residues. CDR3 in amino acids: CASSQYSGGQPQHF. DNA of the CDR3: TGTGCCAGCAGCCAATATTCAGGGGGACAGCCCCAGCATTTT.

This chain joins TRBV5-1 and TRBJ2-3; TRBD2 aligns across 7 bases. Germline CDR1 reads SGHRS; CDR2 reads YFSETQ. The J segment lost 2 bases and the V segment lost 5 bases, leaving 8 bases of the junction unmatched. This CDR3 is 15 amino acids long. Written as DNA, the CDR3 is TGCGCCAGCAGACCGGCGGGGGTCCTCACAGATACGCAGTATTTT. Translation: CASRPAGVLTDTQYF.

This chain joins TRBV3-1 (or the pseudogene TRBV3-2) and TRBJ2-1; 12 bases line up with TRBD2. The germline V gene encodes CDR1 LGHDT and CDR2 YNNKEL (reference sequence). CDR3 size: 19 residues. V was clipped by 2 bases and J by 0 bases; unmatched bases: 8. CDR3 protein: CASSQKGLAGPSSYNEQFF. In DNA form, the CDR3 reads TGTGCCAGCAGCCAAAAGGGACTAGCGGGTCCTAGCTCCTACAATGAGCAGTTCTTC.

The rearrangement links TRBV9 to TRBJ1-1, with 7 bases identical to TRBD1. J lost 5 bases, V lost 3 bases, and 4 bases had no gene match. The CDR3 extends over 13 amino acids. CDR1 is SGDLS and CDR2 is YYNGEE in the germline V gene. The CDR3 coding sequence is TGTGCCAGCAGCGGCGGGACAGAGACTGAAGCTTTCTTT. It encodes CASSGGTETEAFF.

The V gene is TRBV24-1, the J gene TRBJ2-1; unclear D gene. Germline CDR1 KGHDR, CDR2 SFDVKD. The ends were cut back, 5 bases at V and 7 bases at J, with 5 bases in the middle. CDR3 length: 11 residues. The CDR3 region has the DNA TGTGCCACCAGTGTAGGAAATGAGCAGTTCTTC. Amino acid sequence: CATSVGNEQFF.

The table lists this clone with a count of one. V and J are TRBV6-1 and TRBJ1-5; D gene unclear. The CDR3 extends over 15 amino acids. Germline CDR1 is MNHNS and CDR2 is SASEGT. The germline V and J ends were trimmed by 2 bases and 9 bases, with 17 bases remaining between them. CDR3: CASSERVGGMSPQHF. In DNA, the CDR3 is TGTGCCAGCAGTGAAAGGGTAGGAGGGATGTCGCCCCAGCATTTT.

This clone has just one count. V and J are TRBV5-1 and TRBJ2-3; weak D call: TRBD1 (5 bases). CDR1 and CDR2 from the germline V gene are SGHRS and YFSETQ. The CDR3 covers 15 residues. V was shortened by 0 bases and J by 4 bases, with 12 bases between the two germline ends. The CDR3 is CASSLAGRVPDTQYF. The CDR3 DNA reads TGCGCCAGCAGCTTGGCCGGCAGGGTACCAGATACGCAGTATTTT. The variable domain in full, completed from reference TRBV5-1 and TRBJ2-3, reads KAGVTQTPRYLIKTRGQQVTLSCSPISGHRSVSWYQQTPGQGLQFLFEYFSETQRNKGNFPGRFSGRQFSNSRSEMNVSTLELGDSALYLCASSLAGRVPDTQYFGPGTRLTVL.

This clone was seen only once. The chain recombines TRBV6-5 with TRBJ1-1; no firm D call. Germline V lookup: CDR1 MNHEY, CDR2 SVGAGI. Trimming shortened V by 7 bases and J by 1 base, and 16 bases separated the two germline ends. The CDR3 contains 15 residues. The CDR3 DNA follows: TGTGCCAGCAAGAGAGGACGCGGCGGGAACACTGAAGCTTTCTTT. The encoded protein is CASKRGRGGNTEAFF.

The genes are TRBV2 and TRBJ2-7; 7 nucleotides line up with TRBD2. Germline V gene sequence: CDR1 SNHLY, CDR2 FYNNEI. The CDR3 sequence is 14 residues long. With 10 bases clipped from V and 0 bases from J, the junction kept 9 bases outside the gene matches. In nucleotides, the CDR3 is TGTGCCACCAACGTAGCGGGTGTCTCCTACGAGCAGTACTTC. Its protein product is CATNVAGVSYEQYF.

This chain connects TRBV4-1 to TRBJ1-3; D call uncertain. Germline CDR1 is MGHRA and CDR2 is YSYEKL. The V end was cut by 1 base, the J end by 2 bases, with 12 bases between. The CDR3 is 16 amino acids. This CDR3 reads CASSQGRGATGNTIYF. Here the CDR3 DNA reads TGCGCCAGCAGCCAAGGACGGGGAGCGACTGGAAACACCATATATTTT.

The chain joins TRBV10-1 to TRBJ2-1; D may be TRBD1 (6 bases). The germline CDR1 and CDR2 sequences are WNHNN and SYGVQD (reference sequence). The CDR3 has 15 amino acids. V dropped 2 bases and J dropped 10 bases, with 18 bases sitting between them. The CDR3 bases are TGCGCCAGCAGTGAGCTCCGGGACACGGCTAGGGAGCAGTTCTTC. Amino acid sequence: CASSELRDTAREQFF.

The chain links TRBV25-1 to TRBJ2-7; 9 positions match TRBD1. The CDR3 extends over 15 amino acids. J lost 3 bases, V lost 4 bases, and 7 bases had no gene match. Germline V gives CDR1 MGHDK, CDR2 SYGVNS. The CDR3 nucleotides are TGTGCCAGCAGTGGCTCCGGGACAGGGCACTACGAGCAGTACTTC. It yields the protein CASSGSGTGHYEQYF.

This chain connects TRBV18 to TRBJ2-1, with TRBD1 matching over 8 bases. V gave up 5 bases and J gave up 3 bases; unmatched junction bases: 6. The CDR3 spans 15 residues. Germline V gene sequence: CDR1 KGHSH, CDR2 LQKENI. CDR3 sequence (DNA): TGTGCCAGCTCAAAGGACAGGGATATCTACAATGAGCAGTTCTTC. Protein product: CASSKDRDIYNEQFF.

This rearrangement joins TRBV28 to TRBJ1-6; TRBD1 matches at 9 bases. The CDR3 covers 19 residues. V trimming: 4 bases; J trimming: 9 bases; junction bases outside the gene matches: 19. In germline, CDR1 is MDHEN, CDR2 SYDVKM. In DNA form, the CDR3 reads TGTGCCAGCAGTTATAACCCTTACGTAAAGCCGGGACAGGGTTCACCCCTCCACTTT. Protein sequence: CASSYNPYVKPGQGSPLHF.

The genes are TRBV4-1 and TRBJ2-3; possible D gene TRBD1, 5 bases. CDR3 length: 17 residues. Trimming took 3 bases from V and 0 from J, leaving 16 bases between them. The germline CDR1 and CDR2 sequences are MGHRA and YSYEKL. CDR3 loop: CASSQGRTVPSTDTQYF. CDR3 in DNA: TGCGCCAGCAGCCAGGGGCGGACGGTCCCTAGCACAGATACGCAGTATTTT.

The rearrangement joins TRBV7-8 to TRBJ1-1; D gene uncertain. There are 16 residues in the CDR3. V lost 5 bases and J lost 4, with 20 bases in between. Per germline, CDR1 SGHVS and CDR2 FQNEAQ. CDR3 sequence (DNA): TGTGCCAGCAGCCTAAAACCCTCTGGGAGGACCACTGAAGCTTTCTTT. Translation: CASSLKPSGRTTEAFF.

The genes are TRBV13 and TRBJ1-1; tentative D call: TRBD1 (5 bases). The germline V and J ends were trimmed by 5 bases and 0 bases, with 28 bases remaining between them. Germline assignment: CDR1 PRHDT and CDR2 FYEKMQ (reference sequence). The CDR3 runs to 20 residues. The CDR3 loop is CASSPRMRGLQLTMNTEAFF. Written as DNA, the CDR3 is TGTGCCAGCAGCCCTCGGATGAGGGGCCTCCAATTGACTATGAACACTGAAGCTTTCTTT.

The V gene is TRBV4-3, the J gene TRBJ2-3, with 10 bases fitting TRBD2. The CDR3 has 15 amino acids. Germline assignment: CDR1 LGHNA and CDR2 YSLEER. Trimming took 1 base from V and 6 from J; bases not matched to a gene: 4. DNA for the CDR3: TGCGCCAGCAGCCAAGGAGATAGCGGGGGGGATACGCAGTATTTT. Its protein product is CASSQGDSGGDTQYF.

The V and J genes are TRBV5-1 and TRBJ2-6; the D call may be TRBD1 or TRBD2 (5 bases each). Germline values: CDR1 SGHRS, CDR2 YFSETQ. V lost 0 bases to trimming and J lost 5 bases, with 18 bases between them. This CDR3 contains 18 residues. The CDR3 region is CASSLESGTIRRANVLTF. CDR3 nucleotides: TGCGCCAGCAGCTTGGAATCCGGGACCATTAGGCGGGCCAACGTCCTGACTTTC.

This clone was seen once. V gene TRBV3-1 (or the pseudogene TRBV3-2) combines with J gene TRBJ2-7, with 8 positions matching TRBD1. CDR3 length equals 14 residues. The V and J ends lost 8 bases and 7 bases, in that order; junction bases with no gene match: 13. Germline V gene sequence: CDR1 LGHDT, CDR2 YNNKEL (reference sequence). CDR3 sequence: CASRARDRIGEQYF. DNA for the CDR3: TGTGCCAGCCGGGCACGGGACAGGATCGGAGAGCAGTACTTC.

To note about this clone: At the DNA level, this CDR3 is encoded by other sequences in the same sample as well. CDR3 DNA sequence: TGTGCCAGTAGTATCGGTGGGGGGGCAGATACGCAGTATTTT. Protein product: CASSIGGGADTQYF. V is TRBV19 and J is TRBJ2-3, with 7 bases fitting TRBD2. The CDR3 runs to 14 residues. The V gene end was trimmed by 3 bases and the J gene end by 4 bases; junction bases not matched to a gene: 4. Germline V gene data show CDR1 as LNHDA and CDR2 as SQIVND (reference sequence).

This chain joins TRBV7-8 and TRBJ2-2; tentatively, D is TRBD1 (5 bases). V lost 5 bases, J lost 8 bases, and 15 bases lay in between. This CDR3 spans 14 amino acids. Germline CDR1 SGHVS, CDR2 FQNEAQ. The CDR3 sequence is CASSLGVREGELFF. In DNA, the CDR3 is TGTGCCAGCAGCCTAGGGGTCCGAGAAGGGGAGCTGTTTTTT.

As for this clone: Other DNA sequences in the sample encode the same CDR3. This rearrangement joins TRBV7-2 to TRBJ1-3; a possible D gene is TRBD1 (5 bases). Germline-derived CDR1 and CDR2 are SGHTA and FQGNSA. Deletions cut 11 bases from V and 4 bases from J, with 18 bases between. The CDR3 runs 14 residues. CDR3 DNA sequence: TGTGCCGGGGCCCGGGGACTCTCCGGAAACACCATATATTTT. Its protein product is CAGARGLSGNTIYF.

The chain combines TRBV9 with TRBJ1-5; TRBD1 matches at 9 bases. V gave up 4 bases and J gave up 4 bases; unmatched junction bases: 6. The CDR3 has 15 residues. CDR1 and CDR2 (germline): SGDLS, YYNGEE. The CDR3 DNA reads TGTGCCAGCAGCCCGGGGGACAGGGCAAATCAGCCCCAGCATTTT. Translated: CASSPGDRANQPQHF.

This clone was counted a single time. This chain connects TRBV6-2 or TRBV6-3 to TRBJ2-6; D gene unclear. The CDR3 sequence is 13 residues long. V lost 5 bases, J lost 0 bases, and 2 bases lay in between. Germline CDR1 reads MNHEY; CDR2 reads SVGEGT. The CDR3 loop reads CASSSSGANVLTF. CDR3 bases: TGTGCCAGCAGTAGCTCTGGGGCCAACGTCCTGACTTTC.

This clone was seen only a few times. The V gene is TRBV28, the J gene TRBJ1-1; the D gene is possibly TRBD1 (6 bases). There are 13 residues in the CDR3. Germline values: CDR1 MDHEN, CDR2 SYDVKM. V dropped 5 bases and J dropped 4 bases, with 11 bases sitting between them. Here the CDR3 reads CASSPSGATEAFF. For the CDR3, the DNA is TGTGCCAGCAGTCCCTCAGGGGCCACTGAAGCTTTCTTT.